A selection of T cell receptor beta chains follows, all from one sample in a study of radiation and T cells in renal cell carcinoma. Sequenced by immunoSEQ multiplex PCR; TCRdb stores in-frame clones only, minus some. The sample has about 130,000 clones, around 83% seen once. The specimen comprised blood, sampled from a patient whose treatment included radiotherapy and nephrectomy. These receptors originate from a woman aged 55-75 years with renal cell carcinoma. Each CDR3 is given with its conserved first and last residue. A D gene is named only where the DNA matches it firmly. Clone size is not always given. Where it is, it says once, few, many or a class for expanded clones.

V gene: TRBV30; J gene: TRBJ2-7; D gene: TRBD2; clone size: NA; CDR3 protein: CAWSSVDSGWAGGNEQYF; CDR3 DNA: TGTGCCTGGAGTAGTGTGGACTCCGGATGGGCGGGAGGAAACGAGCAGTACTTC
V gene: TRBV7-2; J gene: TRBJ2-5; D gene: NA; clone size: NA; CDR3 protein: CASSYSGTQYF; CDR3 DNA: TGTGCCAGCAGCTACTCAGGGACCCAGTACTTC
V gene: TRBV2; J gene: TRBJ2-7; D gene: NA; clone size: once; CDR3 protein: CASSEYISYEQYF; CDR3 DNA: TGTGCCAGCAGTGAATACATATCCTACGAGCAGTACTTC
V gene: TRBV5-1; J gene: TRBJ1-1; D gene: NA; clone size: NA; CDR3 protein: CASSLDPGGNTEAFF; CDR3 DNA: TGCGCCAGCAGCTTGGACCCGGGCGGGAACACTGAAGCTTTCTTT
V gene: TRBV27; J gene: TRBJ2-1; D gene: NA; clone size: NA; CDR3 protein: CASSFRVPYNEQFF; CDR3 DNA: TGTGCCAGCAGTTTCAGAGTGCCCTACAATGAGCAGTTCTTC
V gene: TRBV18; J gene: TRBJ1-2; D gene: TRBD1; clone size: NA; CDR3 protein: CASSPGQIANYGYTF; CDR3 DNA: TGTGCCAGCTCACCGGGACAGATAGCTAACTATGGCTACACCTTC
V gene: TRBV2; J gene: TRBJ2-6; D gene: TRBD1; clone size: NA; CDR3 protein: CAIGQGGSGANVLTF; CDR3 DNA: TGTGCCATAGGACAGGGTGGGTCTGGGGCCAACGTCCTGACTTTC
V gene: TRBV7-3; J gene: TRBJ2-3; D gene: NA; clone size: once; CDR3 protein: CASSLGDFQVDTQYF; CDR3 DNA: TGTGCCAGCAGCTTAGGGGATTTTCAGGTGGATACGCAGTATTTT
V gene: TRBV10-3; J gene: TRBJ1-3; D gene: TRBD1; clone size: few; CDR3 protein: CAISPGTGGNTIYF; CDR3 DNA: TGTGCCATCAGTCCCGGGACAGGGGGAAACACCATATATTTT
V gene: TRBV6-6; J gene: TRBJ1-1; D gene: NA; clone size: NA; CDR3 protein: CASRPETWGGTEAFF; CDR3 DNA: TGTGCCAGCAGACCGGAAACGTGGGGGGGCACTGAAGCTTTCTTT
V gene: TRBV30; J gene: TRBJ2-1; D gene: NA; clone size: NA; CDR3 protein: CAWREDRNEQFF; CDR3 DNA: TGTGCCTGGAGAGAAGACCGGAATGAGCAGTTCTTC
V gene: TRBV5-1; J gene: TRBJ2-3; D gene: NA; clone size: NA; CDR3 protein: CASSLRGSYNTDTQYF; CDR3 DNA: TGCGCCAGCAGCTTGAGAGGGTCTTACAACACAGATACGCAGTATTTT
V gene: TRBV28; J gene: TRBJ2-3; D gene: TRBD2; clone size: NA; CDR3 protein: CASRTSVASTDTQYF; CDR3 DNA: TGTGCCAGCAGGACTAGCGTTGCTAGCACAGATACGCAGTATTTT
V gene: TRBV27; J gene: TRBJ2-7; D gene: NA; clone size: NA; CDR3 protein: CASSLIGGKPVYEQYF; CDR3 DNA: TGTGCCAGCAGTTTAATCGGGGGAAAACCTGTATACGAGCAGTACTTC
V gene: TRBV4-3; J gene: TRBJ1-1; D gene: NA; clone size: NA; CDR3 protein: CASSQGRVITEAFF; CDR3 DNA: TGCGCCAGCAGCCAAGGAAGGGTAATCACTGAAGCTTTCTTT
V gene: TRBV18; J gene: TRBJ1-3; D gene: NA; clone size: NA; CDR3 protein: CASSPRDRGQTGNTIYF; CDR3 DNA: TGTGCCAGCTCACCGAGAGACCGCGGCCAAACTGGAAACACCATATATTTT
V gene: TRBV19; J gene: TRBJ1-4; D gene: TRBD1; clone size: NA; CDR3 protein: CASSQGDGLGEKLFF; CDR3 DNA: TGTGCCAGTAGCCAGGGGGACGGTCTTGGTGAAAAACTGTTTTTT
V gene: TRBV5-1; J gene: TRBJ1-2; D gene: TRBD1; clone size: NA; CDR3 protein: CASSPRPGQGANGYTF; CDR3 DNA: TGCGCCAGCAGCCCTCGGCCAGGACAGGGAGCCAATGGCTACACCTTC
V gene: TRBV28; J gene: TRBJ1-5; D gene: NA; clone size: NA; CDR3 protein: CASTSIGQPQHF; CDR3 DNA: TGTGCCTCGACCTCTATCGGCCAGCCCCAGCATTTT
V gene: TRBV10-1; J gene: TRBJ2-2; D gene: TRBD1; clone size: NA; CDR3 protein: CASRGQGSGELFF; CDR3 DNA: TGCGCCAGCAGAGGACAGGGGTCCGGGGAGCTGTTTTTT
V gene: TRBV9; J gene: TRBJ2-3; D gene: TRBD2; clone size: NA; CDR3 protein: CASSGGGFSTDTQYF; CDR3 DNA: TGTGCCAGCAGCGGCGGGGGGTTTAGCACAGATACGCAGTATTTT
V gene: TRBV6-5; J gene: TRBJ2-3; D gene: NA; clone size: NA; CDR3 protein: CASKLSGSTDTQYF; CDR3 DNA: TGTGCCAGCAAACTTAGCGGAAGCACAGATACGCAGTATTTT
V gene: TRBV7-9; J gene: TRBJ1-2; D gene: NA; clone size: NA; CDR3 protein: CASSLVGRQLGTF; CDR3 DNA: TGTGCCAGCAGCTTAGTTGGCAGACAGCTGGGGACCTTC
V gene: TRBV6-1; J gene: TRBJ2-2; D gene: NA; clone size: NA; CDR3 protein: CASSERGHYANTGELFF; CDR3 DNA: TGTGCCAGCAGTGAGAGGGGCCACTACGCGAACACCGGGGAGCTGTTTTTT
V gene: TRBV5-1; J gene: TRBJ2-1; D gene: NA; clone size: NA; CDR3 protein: CASSPTVAGSSYNEQFF; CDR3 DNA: TGCGCCAGCAGCCCAACAGTGGCTGGGAGCTCCTACAATGAGCAGTTCTTC
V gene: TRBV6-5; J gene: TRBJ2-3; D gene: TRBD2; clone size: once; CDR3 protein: CASSYSGGGGTDTQYF; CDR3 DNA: TGTGCCAGCAGTTACTCGGGCGGGGGGGGCACAGATACGCAGTATTTT
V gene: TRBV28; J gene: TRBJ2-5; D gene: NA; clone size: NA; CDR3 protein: CASSLGGLGLSETQYF; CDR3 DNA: TGTGCCAGCAGTTTAGGAGGGCTAGGGCTTTCAGAGACCCAGTACTTC
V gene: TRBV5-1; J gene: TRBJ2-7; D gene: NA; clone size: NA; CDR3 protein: CASSSYQDGSYEQYF; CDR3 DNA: TGCGCCAGCAGCTCGTATCAGGACGGCTCCTACGAGCAGTACTTC
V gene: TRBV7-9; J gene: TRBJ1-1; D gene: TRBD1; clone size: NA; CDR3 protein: CASRRQGDTEAFF; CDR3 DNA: TGTGCCAGCAGACGTCAGGGGGACACTGAAGCTTTCTTT